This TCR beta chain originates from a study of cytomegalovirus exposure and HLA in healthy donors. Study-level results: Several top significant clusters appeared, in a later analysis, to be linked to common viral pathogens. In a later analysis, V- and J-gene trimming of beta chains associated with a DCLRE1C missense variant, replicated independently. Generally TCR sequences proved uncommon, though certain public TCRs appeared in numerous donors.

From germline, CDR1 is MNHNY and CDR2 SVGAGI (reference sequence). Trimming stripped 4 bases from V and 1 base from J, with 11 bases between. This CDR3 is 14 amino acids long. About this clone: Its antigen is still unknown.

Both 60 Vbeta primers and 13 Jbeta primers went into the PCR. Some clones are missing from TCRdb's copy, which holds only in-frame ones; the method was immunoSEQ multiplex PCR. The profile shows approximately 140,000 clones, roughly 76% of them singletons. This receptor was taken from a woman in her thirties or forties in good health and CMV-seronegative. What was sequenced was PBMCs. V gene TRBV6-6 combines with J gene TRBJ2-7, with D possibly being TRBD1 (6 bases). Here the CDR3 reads CASSLSGVSYEQYF. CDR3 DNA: TGTGCCAGCAGTTTATCAGGGGTATCCTACGAGCAGTACTTC.